This TCR beta chain was obtained from a study of T-cell memory formation after mild COVID-19. Findings of the study overall: Balance between CD4 and CD8 was seen in clones contracting day 15 to 85, and a CD4+ lean was seen in later expanders. The pre-infection memory compartment contained some responding clones, suggesting cross-reactive memory joined.

TCRdb re-derived calls from the 5' RACE reads in MiXCR, one entry per CDR3 protein. The data contain approximately 290,000 distinct CDR3 sequences, about a sixth of them seen just once; the ten biggest clones take up 22%. About this clonotype itself: Its antigen is not known.

Looked up from germline, CDR1 is MGHRA and CDR2 is YSYEKL. The V gene lost 1 base and the J gene lost 3 bases, with 12 bases spanning the gap. The CDR3 loop spans 15 amino acids. Sequences were obtained from PBMCs or a T cell subset sorted from them (not recorded which). The genes are TRBV4-1 and TRBJ1-1; D gene uncertain. The sequence derives from a man younger than 35 who had mild COVID-19 (a few samples of this study predate the infection). Cell type and time point are not known. The chain's CDR3 is CASSQGAPTDTEAFF. The CDR3 region has the DNA TGCGCCAGCAGCCAAGGTGCCCCAACGGACACTGAAGCTTTCTTT.